A single sample gave rise to the 29 T cell receptor beta chains below, sequenced in a study of cytomegalovirus exposure and HLA in healthy donors. The PCR had 60 Vbeta and 13 Jbeta primers. This table comes from immunoSEQ multiplex PCR, and its TCRdb copy is limited to in-frame clones, with some not included. In the table there are some 120,000 clones, just under 70% of which are singletons. The sequencing sample was made of PBMCs. The receptors stem from a man aged 30-40 years in good health and CMV-seropositive.

This clone showed up just a few times. The chain couples TRBV6-5 to TRBJ1-2, with a weak D call TRBD1 (6 bases). Germline values: CDR1 MNHEY, CDR2 SVGAGI. CDR3 length equals 13 residues. Trimming removed 6 bases from V and 9 bases from J, with 17 bases in between. CDR3 sequence: CASRPRGAGSYTF. The CDR3 coding sequence is TGTGCCAGCAGACCCAGGGGCGCCGGGAGCTACACCTTC.

V is TRBV5-1 and J is TRBJ2-7, with TRBD1 identical over 9 bases. The germline V gene has CDR1 SGHRS and CDR2 YFSETQ. V trimming: 4 bases; J trimming: 5 bases; junction bases outside the gene matches: 13. CDR3 length equals 16 residues. The CDR3 here is CASSQVAGTGSHEQYF. CDR3 nucleotide sequence: TGCGCCAGCAGCCAGGTTGCCGGGACAGGGAGCCACGAGCAGTACTTC.

The chain carries TRBV9 and TRBJ1-3; D gene uncertain. Trimming pared 3 bases from V and 0 bases from J, leaving 7 bases between. This CDR3 spans 14 amino acids. Germline CDR1 and CDR2: SGDLS and YYNGEE. The CDR3 reads CASSASVSGNTIYF. CDR3 sequence (DNA): TGTGCCAGCAGCGCATCAGTCTCTGGAAACACCATATATTTT.

This clone was detected only a few times. V usage is TRBV5-6 and J usage is TRBJ1-2; the D gene is possibly TRBD1 (5 bases). The germline V gene has CDR1 SGHDT and CDR2 YYEEEE. V lost 0 bases and J 4 bases, leaving 16 bases between the germline ends. The CDR3 contains 16 residues. The CDR3 sequence is CASSLVGQGDLYGYTF. The CDR3 bases are TGTGCCAGCAGCTTGGTGGGGCAGGGCGACCTCTATGGCTACACCTTC.

The chain has TRBV30 and TRBJ1-5; weak D call: TRBD1 (6 bases). The germline V gene has CDR1 GTSNPN and CDR2 SVGIG (reference sequence). Trimming removed 3 bases from V and 2 bases from J, with 14 bases in between. The CDR3 runs 15 residues. This CDR3 reads CAWSVQGLGNQPQHF. The CDR3 DNA reads as TGTGCCTGGAGCGTCCAGGGGTTGGGCAATCAGCCCCAGCATTTT.

This chain links TRBV27 with TRBJ2-2; possible D gene TRBD2, 6 bases. Germline CDR1 MNHEY, CDR2 SMNVEV (reference sequence). The length of the CDR3 is 16 residues. V was shortened by 0 bases and J by 3 bases, with 11 bases between the two germline ends. The CDR3 DNA reads as TGTGCCAGCAGTTTATCGATTAGCGGATACACCGGGGAGCTGTTTTTT. This codes for CASSLSISGYTGELFF.

This clone was detected a few times. A junction boundary mismatches the germline segment, possibly from a read error. The rearrangement uses TRBV7-7 and TRBJ1-1, with 9 nucleotides matching TRBD1. Germline CDR1 and CDR2: SSHAT and FNYEAQ (reference sequence). CDR3 length equals 13 residues. This CDR3 reads CASSLGQGTEAFF. The CDR3 nucleotides are TGTGCTAGCAGCCTTGGACAGGGGACTGAAGCTTTCTTT.

This rearrangement joins TRBV6-5 to TRBJ1-2, with 7 bases aligning to TRBD1. The J segment lost 5 bases and the V segment lost 4 bases, leaving 7 bases of the junction unmatched. From germline, CDR1 is MNHEY and CDR2 SVGAGI. The CDR3 is 14 residues long. Here the CDR3 DNA reads TGTGCCAGCAGTTTCGCCGGGACAGAATATGGCTACACCTTC. It is translated as CASSFAGTEYGYTF.

The chain carries TRBV10-3 and TRBJ2-2, with D tentatively TRBD2 (6 bases). Germline V lookup: CDR1 ENHRY, CDR2 SYGVKD. This CDR3 is built from 13 residues. V was trimmed by 6 bases and J by 5 bases, leaving 10 bases between them. CDR3 sequence: CAISPGGTGELFF. In DNA form, the CDR3 reads TGTGCCATCAGCCCAGGAGGGACCGGGGAGCTGTTTTTT.

The gene calls are TRBV5-1 and TRBJ1-1; no reliable D call. Trimming took 1 base from V and 1 from J, leaving 8 bases between them. The germline gives CDR1 SGHRS, CDR2 YFSETQ. The CDR3 consists of 14 residues. The CDR3 is CASSLQQSNTEAFF. CDR3 coding DNA: TGCGCCAGCAGCTTGCAACAGTCGAACACTGAAGCTTTCTTT.

This clone was seen a few times. The chain recombines TRBV20-1 with TRBJ1-1, with 7 bases lining up with TRBD1. J gave up 9 bases and V 6 bases, and 7 bases lay outside the gene matches. Germline V gene sequence: CDR1 DFQATT, CDR2 SNEGSKA (reference sequence). CDR3 length: 11 amino acids. In nucleotides, the CDR3 is TGCAGTGCCAAGAGGGACAGTAAAGCTTTCTTT. Residues: CSAKRDSKAFF.

The gene calls are TRBV7-2 and TRBJ1-1; D is uncertain. This CDR3 has 15 residues. The germline V and J ends were trimmed by 1 base and 4 bases, with 13 bases remaining between them. Germline loops: CDR1 SGHTA, CDR2 FQGNSA. CDR3 sequence reads: CASSLGVGSGTEAFF. DNA for the CDR3: TGTGCCAGCAGCTTAGGGGTAGGTTCGGGCACTGAAGCTTTCTTT.

This clone turned up a few times. The chain couples TRBV19 to TRBJ1-1; 8 nucleotides line up with TRBD1. Germline V gene data show CDR1 as LNHDA and CDR2 as SQIVND (reference sequence). Losses at the gene ends were 7 bases for V and 5 bases for J; bases not matched to a gene: 3. The CDR3 has 12 amino acids. In DNA, the CDR3 is TGTGCCAGTAAAACAGGGGGGACTGAAGCTTTCTTT. Amino acid sequence: CASKTGGTEAFF.

The chain combines TRBV28 with TRBJ2-1, with 9 bases lining up with TRBD2. The CDR3 totals 12 residues. V was clipped by 7 bases and J by 9 bases; unmatched bases: 4. Germline V gene data show CDR1 as MDHEN and CDR2 as SYDVKM. The CDR3, as DNA: TGTGCCAGCACCAGAGCGGGGGGTGAGCAGTTCTTC. It codes for CASTRAGGEQFF.

There are a few counts of this clone. The chain couples TRBV27 to TRBJ1-2, with 11 nucleotides matching TRBD1. CDR3 size: 15 residues. V gave up 5 bases and J gave up 3 bases; unmatched junction bases: 5. CDR1 is MNHEY and CDR2 is SMNVEV in the germline V gene (reference sequence). Here the CDR3 DNA reads TGTGCCAGCAGTCCCGGGACAGGGGGATACTATGGCTACACCTTC. Amino acids: CASSPGTGGYYGYTF.

V usage is TRBV5-5 and J usage is TRBJ2-1, with D possibly TRBD1 on 5 matching bases. Between the trimmed V and J ends, which lost 4 bases and 0 bases, there was a span of 14 bases. From germline, CDR1 is SGHKS and CDR2 YYEKEE (reference sequence). There are 16 residues in the CDR3. DNA of the CDR3: TGTGCCAGCAGCCCTACAGGTTCGAGCTCCTACAATGAGCAGTTCTTC. Its protein is CASSPTGSSSYNEQFF.

On this clone: At the DNA level, this CDR3 is encoded by other sequences in the same sample as well. The chain combines TRBV7-2 with TRBJ2-7; 10 positions agree with TRBD1. This CDR3 is 14 amino acids long. CDR1 and CDR2 from the germline V gene are SGHTA and FQGNSA. After removal of 4 bases from V and 2 bases from J, the junction contained 2 bases not matched to a gene. CDR3 nucleotides: TGTGCCAGCAGCTCAGACAGGGGGCCCTACGAGCAGTACGTC. This codes for CASSSDRGPYEQYV.

The chain employs TRBV13 and TRBJ1-2; 8 bases map to TRBD1. V lost 5 bases, J lost 5 bases, and 7 bases stayed unmatched. This CDR3 contains 14 residues. Germline assignment: CDR1 PRHDT and CDR2 FYEKMQ (reference sequence). The CDR3 DNA reads TGTGCCAGCAGCCGTGACGGACAGGGTTATGGCTACACCTTC. Residues: CASSRDGQGYGYTF.

The rearrangement joins TRBV2 to TRBJ2-7, with a tentative D call TRBD1 (5 bases). Trimming removed 6 bases at V and 3 bases at J, with 9 bases between. CDR1 is SNHLY and CDR2 is FYNNEI in the germline V gene. The CDR3 runs 12 residues. CDR3 nucleotide sequence: TGTGCCAGCAGACAGGACCACTACGAGCAGTACTTC. Protein sequence: CASRQDHYEQYF. The full variable domain, its missing parts supplied by reference TRBV2 and TRBJ2-7, is EPEVTQTPSHQVTQMGQEVILRCVPISNHLYFYWYRQILGQKVEFLVSFYNNEISEKSEIFDDQFSVERPDGSNFTLKIRSTKLEDSAMYFCASRQDHYEQYFGPGTRLTVT.

This chain uses TRBV9 with TRBJ2-3; 8 bases agree with TRBD2. This CDR3 is 14 amino acids long. Germline V gives CDR1 SGDLS, CDR2 YYNGEE. The J segment lost 2 bases and the V segment lost 6 bases, leaving 5 bases of the junction unmatched. For the CDR3, the DNA is TGTGCCAGCAATCAGCGGGGGCACACAGATACGCAGTATTTT. Its protein product is CASNQRGHTDTQYF.

The chain joins TRBV6-6 to TRBJ2-6, with D possibly TRBD1 on 6 matching bases. CDR3 length: 16 amino acids. Trimming took 9 bases from V and 4 from J, leaving 19 bases between them. Germline V gene data show CDR1 as MNHNY and CDR2 as SVGAGI (reference sequence). CDR3 nucleotide sequence: TGTGCCAGTACCGACAGGAGCCATACCGGGGCCAACGTCCTGACTTTC. Its translation is CASTDRSHTGANVLTF.

V gene TRBV6-5 combines with J gene TRBJ2-7; TRBD1 is a possible D gene (6 bases). Germline V gene sequence: CDR1 MNHEY, CDR2 SVGAGI. This CDR3 contains 13 residues. V lost 5 bases to trimming and J lost 7 bases, with 15 bases between them. The CDR3 spells CASSRDQTGEQYV. As DNA, the CDR3 is TGTGCCAGCAGTAGGGACCAAACAGGGGAGCAGTACGTC.

This clone was recorded a few times. The V call is TRBV28, the J call TRBJ2-1; the D gene is possibly TRBD1 (5 bases). CDR3 size: 15 residues. V lost 6 bases and J lost 12, with 24 bases in between. Germline V gene lookup returns CDR1 MDHEN and CDR2 SYDVKM. This CDR3 is CASSRKVGPGRAQFF. CDR3 nucleotides: TGTGCCAGCAGCCGAAAGGTGGGGCCCGGAAGGGCGCAGTTCTTC.

The chain recombines TRBV9 with TRBJ2-1; possibly TRBD1 for D (6 bases). This CDR3 has 15 residues. Germline V gives CDR1 SGDLS, CDR2 YYNGEE. V gave up 0 bases and J gave up 5 bases, with 12 bases separating them. DNA of the CDR3: TGTGCCAGCAGCGTAGGGGGGCAAGGGCACAATGAGCAGTTCTTC. Its protein product is CASSVGGQGHNEQFF.

The rearrangement links TRBV5-1 to TRBJ1-1; D remains unclear. Germline V gives CDR1 SGHRS, CDR2 YFSETQ. The V and J ends lost 5 bases and 2 bases respectively, with 19 bases between them. This CDR3 region has 16 residues. The DNA for the CDR3 is TGCGCCAGCAGAGACCGAGGAGGCCGCATTAACACTGAAGCTTTCTTT. It is translated as CASRDRGGRINTEAFF.

The chain joins TRBV5-1 to TRBJ2-7, with 8 bases identical to TRBD1. This CDR3 has 15 amino acids. Losses at the gene ends were 5 bases for V and 4 bases for J; bases not matched to a gene: 11. CDR1 and CDR2 (germline): SGHRS, YFSETQ. The CDR3 loop is CASSFGQGRIYEQYF. The CDR3 coding sequence is TGCGCCAGCAGTTTTGGACAGGGCAGGATTTACGAGCAGTACTTC.

The chain is built from TRBV23-1 and TRBJ2-7; 9 positions agree with TRBD2. TRBV23-1 is known as an ORF, though its function is uncertain. V lost 4 bases to trimming and J lost 4 bases; unmatched junction nucleotides: 17. This CDR3 spans 18 amino acids. The CDR3 is CASSPPRPASGRSYEQYV. As DNA, the CDR3 is TGCGCCAGCAGTCCCCCAAGGCCGGCAAGCGGGAGGTCGTACGAGCAGTACGTC.

This clone was detected only a few times. The CDR3 nucleotides are TGTGCCAGCAGCGTGCAGGCAAATCAGCCCCAGCATTTT. It yields the protein CASSVQANQPQHF. The chain joins TRBV6-5 to TRBJ1-5, with no clear D. This CDR3 is 13 amino acids long. Germline CDR1 is MNHEY and CDR2 is SVGAGI. The ends were cut back, 6 bases at V and 4 bases at J, with 10 bases in the middle.

The chain uses TRBV19 and TRBJ1-1; D remains unclear. This CDR3 is 14 amino acids long. Germline CDR1 LNHDA, CDR2 SQIVND (reference sequence). Between the trimmed V and J ends, which lost 10 bases and 0 bases, there was a span of 15 bases. Written as DNA, the CDR3 is TGTGCCACCCGCCGGGAAGGAATGAACACTGAAGCTTTCTTT. It yields the protein CATRREGMNTEAFF.